Included here is one TCR beta chain sequence, with context. Its matching antigen is unknown. The source of the sample is a study of OX40 agonist ivuxolimab in advanced cancers. Across the whole study: The study treated patients with ivuxolimab, an agonistic anti-OX40 (CD134) antibody. Eligibility rules accepted prior anti-PD-1, anti-PD-L1 or anti-CTLA-4 therapy, and 30% to 40% had some. Overall study results and limits: Among the lowest peripheral clonal expansion occurred in 0.1-3.0 mg/kg partial responders.

The CDR3 extends over 14 amino acids. Germline CDR1 SGHRS, CDR2 YFSETQ. Unmatched junction bases numbered 3, after V lost 2 bases and J lost 3 bases. Here immunoSEQ multiplex PCR was the method, and the copy in TCRdb shows in-frame clones only, minus some. This table holds more than 45,000 clones, approximately 80% found once. The V gene is TRBV5-1, the J gene TRBJ2-5, with TRBD2 identical over 8 bases. Sequencing used CD4+ or CD8+ T cells sorted from blood, obtained in a trial of the OX40 agonist ivuxolimab. The sequence was obtained from an adult with an advanced solid tumor such as melanoma, head and neck, liver or kidney cancer. CDR3 DNA sequence: TGCGCCAGCAGCTTCGGGCGGGGGGAAGAGACCCAGTACTTC. Its protein product is CASSFGRGEETQYF.